The 9 T cell receptor beta chains below were found in one sample sequenced in a study of a mutant IDH1 vaccine in newly diagnosed glioma. Their specific antigens are unknown. Repertoires were generated with immunoSEQ multiplex PCR, while TCRdb's copy carries only in-frame clones and drops some. The table lists about 66,000 clones, 74% of them singletons. This sample's time point: week 35, safety follow-up. In the vaccine, a single dose held 300 ug of the mutant IDH1 20-mer peptide, along with topical imiquimod. Specimen: PBMCs, collected from a glioma patient whose treatment included an IDH1 peptide vaccine. The receptors derive from a man in his fifties or sixties with glioma.

V is TRBV10-3 and J is TRBJ1-5, with TRBD1 identical over 9 bases. The CDR3 is 14 amino acids. Trimming cost V 4 bases and J 15 bases; bases outside gene matches: 13. Germline loops: CDR1 ENHRY, CDR2 SYGVKD. CDR3 amino acids: CAISVGDRASDLHF. CDR3 coding DNA: TGTGCCATCAGTGTTGGGGACAGGGCTTCTGATCTGCATTTT.

The J gene is TRBJ2-3, the V gene TRBV6-5; D may be TRBD1 (5 bases). Trimming shortened V by 8 bases and J by 0 bases, and 12 bases separated the two germline ends. The germline CDR1 and CDR2 sequences are MNHEY and SVGAGI. CDR3 length: 14 amino acids. This CDR3 is CASYPTVSTDTQYF. The CDR3 DNA follows: TGTGCCAGCTACCCGACAGTCAGCACAGATACGCAGTATTTT.

The chain is built from TRBV5-5 and TRBJ1-2, with 8 bases lining up with TRBD1. This CDR3 contains 14 residues. Germline V CDR1 and CDR2: SGHKS, YYEKEE (reference sequence). Trimming at V came to 0 bases and at J to 8 bases, leaving 6 bases not matched to a gene. The chain's CDR3 is CASSLARTGFGYTF. DNA of the CDR3: TGTGCCAGCAGCTTGGCCAGGACAGGGTTCGGCTACACCTTC.

The rearrangement links TRBV20-1 to TRBJ2-1; tentative D call: TRBD1 (5 bases). The CDR3 has 11 amino acids. CDR1 is DFQATT and CDR2 is SNEGSKA in the germline V gene (reference sequence). V shed 4 bases and J shed 10 bases, with 11 bases lying between them. Here the CDR3 reads CSATGSLEQFF. The CDR3 DNA follows: TGCAGTGCTACAGGGTCTCTAGAGCAGTTCTTC.

The chain is built from TRBV5-1 and TRBJ2-7; D could derive from TRBD1 or TRBD2 (5 bases each). Germline CDR1 and CDR2: SGHRS and YFSETQ. V was pared by 4 bases and J by 7 bases, with 18 bases between. The CDR3 runs 14 residues. CDR3 bases: TGCGCCAGCAGCCGGAGTCCGTGGGACGGGGAGCAGTACTTC. Protein product: CASSRSPWDGEQYF. Variable domain in full (rest from reference TRBV5-1 and TRBJ2-7): KAGVTQTPRYLIKTRGQQVTLSCSPISGHRSVSWYQQTPGQGLQFLFEYFSETQRNKGNFPGRFSGRQFSNSRSEMNVSTLELGDSALYLCASSRSPWDGEQYFGPGTRLTVT.

This clone was seen just once. The rearrangement joins TRBV19 to TRBJ2-3; D unresolved. This CDR3 has 17 amino acids. Germline V gene sequence: CDR1 LNHDA, CDR2 SQIVND (reference sequence). V was shortened by 0 bases and J by 0 bases, with 13 bases between the two germline ends. The CDR3 reads CASSIDSLSSSTDTQYF. The CDR3 DNA sequence: TGTGCCAGTAGTATAGATTCTCTATCCTCTAGCACAGATACGCAGTATTTT.

On this clone: A far bigger clonotype differs at one base, so this is likely a read error. The rearrangement links TRBV7-8 to TRBJ1-2; 7 positions match TRBD1. This CDR3 contains 13 residues. Germline lookup yields CDR1 SGHVS and CDR2 FQNEAQ. The trim removed 5 bases at V and 4 bases at J, leaving 4 bases unmatched. CDR3 sequence: CASSQGQTYGYTF. Here the CDR3 DNA reads TGTGCCAGCAGCCAGGGACAGACCTATGGCTACACCTTC. Full variable domain (outside the CDR3, taken from reference TRBV7-8 and TRBJ1-2): GAGVSQSPRYKVAKRGQDVALRCDPISGHVSLFWYQQALGQGPEFLTYFQNEAQLDKSGLPSDRFFAERPEGSVSTLKIQRTQQEDSAVYLCASSQGQTYGYTFGSGTRLTVV.

This clone was detected only once. The chain uses TRBV29-1 and TRBJ1-1; possibly TRBD1 for D (5 bases). The CDR3 sequence is 15 residues long. Trimming left V 0 bases short and J 0 bases short, with 11 bases between. The germline V gene has CDR1 SQVTM and CDR2 ANQGSEA. In DNA, the CDR3 is TGCAGCGTTGAAGATCGGGCAGGGCTGAACACTGAAGCTTTCTTT. Translated: CSVEDRAGLNTEAFF.

This clone was detected only once. The chain joins TRBV5-5 to TRBJ2-1; D is undetermined. This CDR3 contains 13 residues. Per germline, CDR1 SGHKS and CDR2 YYEKEE (reference sequence). With 0 bases removed from V and 5 bases from J, the gap between germline ends came to 6 bases. The CDR3 coding sequence is TGTGCCAGCAGCTTGGTAGCACACAATGAGCAGTTCTTC. Its protein is CASSLVAHNEQFF.